These 14 T cell receptor beta chains originate from one sample sequenced in a study of blood T cell repertoires in COVID-19. TCRdb keeps only in-frame clones here, not all; method: immunoSEQ multiplex PCR. The sample includes approximately 220,000 clones, 80% to 90% seen only once; the top ten take less than 4.5%. Material: peripheral blood. These receptors were collected from a man aged 50 or older with acute or convalescent COVID-19.

The J gene is TRBJ1-5, the V gene TRBV6-1; D ambiguous. In germline, CDR1 is MNHNS, CDR2 SASEGT. CDR3 length equals 18 residues. The germline V and J ends were trimmed by 1 base and 1 base, with 17 bases remaining between them. The CDR3 DNA is TGTGCCAGCAGTGAAGGGTTTAATACGGGATTGAGCAATCAGCCCCAGCATTTT. It translates to CASSEGFNTGLSNQPQHF.

The table lists this clone with a few counts. The chain employs TRBV5-1 and TRBJ2-1; 7 positions match TRBD1. Germline V gene lookup returns CDR1 SGHRS and CDR2 YFSETQ. J gave up 5 bases and V 1 base, and 9 bases lay outside the gene matches. This CDR3 is 16 amino acids long. The CDR3 nucleotides are TGCGCCAGCAGCTTGAGCCCGGGACAGATAAACAATGAGCAGTTCTTC. Translating it yields CASSLSPGQINNEQFF.

The chain recombines TRBV3-1 (or the pseudogene TRBV3-2) with TRBJ1-2; D remains unclear. The V and J ends lost 3 bases and 1 base respectively, with 9 bases between them. Germline lookup yields CDR1 LGHDT and CDR2 YNNKEL (reference sequence). CDR3 size: 14 residues. The CDR3 here is CASSHKTNNYGYTF. CDR3 coding DNA: TGTGCCAGCAGCCACAAGACAAATAACTATGGCTACACCTTC.

The chain joins TRBV7-2 to TRBJ1-5; D uncertain. This CDR3 is 14 amino acids long. The ends were cut back, 3 bases at V and 3 bases at J, with 9 bases in the middle. Germline V gives CDR1 SGHTA, CDR2 FQGNSA. The CDR3 DNA is TGTGCCAGCAGCTTGACATACAACAATCAGCCCCAGCATTTT. Translating it yields CASSLTYNNQPQHF.

The chain employs TRBV28 and TRBJ1-5; a possible D gene is TRBD1 (6 bases). Germline CDR1 is MDHEN and CDR2 is SYDVKM. The germline V and J ends were trimmed by 5 bases and 8 bases, with 13 bases remaining between them. The CDR3 consists of 13 residues. CDR3 in DNA: TGTGCCAGCAGTCTCTACAGGGATGAGCCCCAGCATTTT. This encodes CASSLYRDEPQHF.

This clone came up once. The chain combines TRBV7-8 with TRBJ1-5, with D possibly being TRBD1 (5 bases). CDR3 length equals 15 residues. Trimming shortened V by 5 bases and J by 5 bases, and 16 bases separated the two germline ends. The germline V gene has CDR1 SGHVS and CDR2 FQNEAQ. CDR3 DNA sequence: TGTGCCAGCAGCCCCTTAAACGGAGGGGATCAGCCCCAGCATTTT. Amino acids: CASSPLNGGDQPQHF. Filled out from reference TRBV7-8 and TRBJ1-5, the complete variable domain reads GAGVSQSPRYKVAKRGQDVALRCDPISGHVSLFWYQQALGQGPEFLTYFQNEAQLDKSGLPSDRFFAERPEGSVSTLKIQRTQQEDSAVYLCASSPLNGGDQPQHFGDGTRLSIL.

In DNA form, the CDR3 reads TGTGCCAGCAGCCCCGAATCGGGGGTTGAGCAGTTCTTC. It is translated as CASSPESGVEQFF. The V call is TRBV14, the J call TRBJ2-1, with D possibly TRBD2 on 6 matching bases. CDR1 SGHDN and CDR2 FVKESK come from the germline V gene. Deletions cut 4 bases from V and 9 bases from J, with 13 bases between. The CDR3 is 13 residues long.

This chain connects TRBV6-5 to TRBJ1-1; possibly TRBD1 for D (6 bases). Per the germline V gene, CDR1 is MNHEY and CDR2 is SVGAGI. The CDR3 is 16 residues long. Trimming pared 2 bases from V and 1 base from J, leaving 14 bases between. The CDR3 DNA follows: TGTGCCAGCAGTTACCCTTCAGGGGCCGGGAACACTGAAGCTTTCTTT. Its protein is CASSYPSGAGNTEAFF.

The chain carries TRBV5-6 and TRBJ1-2, with D possibly TRBD1 on 5 matching bases. The V and J ends lost 4 bases and 0 bases respectively, with 13 bases between them. Germline V gene sequence: CDR1 SGHDT, CDR2 YYEEEE. The CDR3 totals 15 residues. The CDR3 spells CASSQNWGPNYGYTF. The CDR3 DNA sequence: TGTGCCAGCAGCCAAAATTGGGGCCCTAACTATGGCTACACCTTC. Using reference TRBV5-6 and TRBJ1-2 for the parts outside the CDR3, the full variable domain is DAGVTQSPTHLIKTRGQQVTLRCSPKSGHDTVSWYQQALGQGPQFIFQYYEEEERQRGNFPDRFSGHQFPNYSSELNVNALLLGDSALYLCASSQNWGPNYGYTFGSGTRLTVV.

The chain carries TRBV11-2 and TRBJ1-1, with a possible D match to TRBD1 (5 bases). Trimming pared 2 bases from V and 6 bases from J, leaving 19 bases between. The CDR3 spans 16 residues. Germline V gene data show CDR1 as SGHAT and CDR2 as FQNNGV. The CDR3 spells CASSLSPGRSVAEAFF. The CDR3 DNA reads as TGTGCCAGCAGCTTATCTCCAGGGAGGTCGGTCGCTGAAGCTTTCTTT.

V gene TRBV2 combines with J gene TRBJ1-1, with 7 positions matching TRBD1. After removal of 0 bases from V and 5 bases from J, the junction contained 9 bases not matched to a gene. Germline V gene lookup returns CDR1 SNHLY and CDR2 FYNNEI. This CDR3 comprises 16 residues. The CDR3 coding sequence is TGTGCCAGCAGTGAAGCGGAGGGCAGGGGGGAGACTGAAGCTTTCTTT. This sequence encodes CASSEAEGRGETEAFF. Combining the CDR3 with reference TRBV2 and TRBJ1-1 gives the whole variable domain EPEVTQTPSHQVTQMGQEVILRCVPISNHLYFYWYRQILGQKVEFLVSFYNNEISEKSEIFDDQFSVERPDGSNFTLKIRSTKLEDSAMYFCASSEAEGRGETEAFFGQGTRLTVV.

This clone appeared a single time. The CDR3 nucleotides are TGCGCCAGCAGCCAAGGGGCGCTGATGAACACTGAAGCTTTCTTT. Translating it yields CASSQGALMNTEAFF. The chain combines TRBV4-1 with TRBJ1-1; D gene unclear. V lost 1 base, J lost 0 bases, and 9 bases lay in between. The length of the CDR3 is 15 residues. Germline V CDR1 and CDR2: MGHRA, YSYEKL.

This clone turned up a few times. The rearrangement links TRBV18 to TRBJ1-2; D not resolved. CDR3 length: 15 residues. Germline lookup yields CDR1 KGHSH and CDR2 LQKENI. The germline V and J ends were trimmed by 1 base and 8 bases, with 17 bases remaining between them. This chain's CDR3 is CASSPRGRTAGGYTF. Written as DNA, the CDR3 is TGTGCCAGCTCACCACGTGGGCGGACGGCGGGGGGCTACACCTTC.

This chain uses TRBV20-1 with TRBJ2-5; TRBD2 agrees at 7 bases. This CDR3 region has 14 residues. Germline CDR1 reads DFQATT; CDR2 reads SNEGSKA (reference sequence). J lost 4 bases, V lost 3 bases, and 8 bases had no gene match. CDR3 in amino acids: CSASHERGGETQYF. The DNA of the CDR3 is TGCAGTGCTAGTCACGAGCGGGGCGGAGAGACCCAGTACTTC.